The sequence of this TCR beta chain was determined in a study of CD8 T cell repertoires and HIV-1 epitope variants. Measured with immunoSEQ multiplex PCR; TCRdb has only the in-frame clones, and not every one. The sample yields 5,000 or so clones, roughly 65% seen once. A note on this clone: Its matching antigen is unknown.

This TCR was recovered from a male donor with HIV. Sequencing used cultured CD8+ T cells derived from PBMCs.

DNA for the CDR3: TGTGCCAGCAGCTTCTCCCGAGAGGGTGGGTCCTACGAGCAGTACTTC. As protein: CASSFSREGGSYEQYF. The chain employs TRBV7-8 and TRBJ2-7, with D possibly TRBD2 on 5 matching bases. Germline CDR1 SGHVS, CDR2 FQNEAQ. Trimming took 3 bases from V and 1 from J, leaving 16 bases between them. This CDR3 region has 16 residues.